This TCR beta chain was captured by sequencing in a study of T cells expressing NK-cell markers. In the study overall: In sorted CD3+CD56+NKG2C+, CD3+CD56+NKG2C- and CD3+CD56-NKG2C+ T cells, TCR beta repertoires were obtained.

Germline CDR1 is SGHTA and CDR2 is FQGNSA. CDR3 length: 15 residues. No DNA is given; TCRdb re-called the 5' RACE reads and lists each CDR3 protein once. The table lists 250,000 to 300,000 distinct CDR3 sequences. This clonotype was obtained from a woman between 18 and 70 years old in good health. This chain joins TRBV7-2 and TRBJ2-1; TCRdb proposes TRBD2, but this gene call is untestable without DNA. Sequenced input: blood T cells: a sorted CD56 or NKG2C T cell subset, CD4+ or CD8+ T cells, or bulk PBMC T cells (not recorded which). CDR3 in amino acids: CASSLRLRDSNEQFF.